Listed here are 18 T cell receptor beta chains from one sample, sequenced in a study of tissue T cells after allogeneic stem cell transplantation. Sequencing used immunoSEQ multiplex PCR; TCRdb keeps in-frame clones, though not all of them. Seen here are 4,000 to 4,500 clones, roughly three fifths observed once, and the top ten hold 29%. Stated time point: mouse harvest day 7 after allogeneic transplant. The graft held 10^6 splenic CD5+ T cells and 10^7 T-cell-depleted bone marrow cells. Sequenced input: spleen. These receptors came from a female BALB/c mouse given C57BL/6 T cells with graft-versus-host disease after an allogeneic hematopoietic cell transplant.

This clone was seen a few times. The genes are named according to mouse. The read ends 1 residue before the CDR3 terminus; that terminus is restored from the germline J gene. The chain employs TRBV29 and TRBJ1-2; no reliable D call. Germline V gives CDR1 MSHET, CDR2 SYDVDS. Trimming cost V 5 bases and J 2 bases, with 3 bases left between them. CDR3 size: 11 residues. CDR3 bases read: TGTGCTAGCAGTCAGAACTCCGACTACACC. Translated: CASSQNSDYT. The whole CDR3 sequence reads CASSQNSDYTF.

Notes on this clone: Gene names denote mouse genes. The read ends 1 residue shy of where the CDR3 ends; the end is completed using the germline J gene. The chain carries TRBV1 and TRBJ2-4; 9 bases are a match to TRBD2. Germline CDR1 reads NSQYPW; CDR2 reads LRSPGD (reference sequence). The trim removed 4 bases at V and 4 bases at J, leaving 3 bases unmatched. There are 14 residues in the CDR3. Here the CDR3 reads CTCSGRLGENTLYF. The DNA read from the CDR3 is TGCACCTGCAGTGGAAGACTGGGGGAAAACACCTTGTAC.

In the case of this clone: The genes and germline here are from mouse. The read is 1 residue too short to cover the CDR3 end, so that end is filled in from the germline J gene. This sequence joins TRBV13-1 and TRBJ1-5; TRBD1 agrees at 9 bases. This CDR3 is 15 amino acids long. Per the germline V gene, CDR1 is NSHNY and CDR2 is SYGAGN. J was trimmed by 0 bases and V by 3 bases; bases with no gene match: 1. The sequenced CDR3 bases are TGTGCCAGCAGTGGGGGACAGGGTAACAACCAGGCTCCGCTT. Translation: CASSGGQGNNQAPL. The entire CDR3 reads CASSGGQGNNQAPLF.

Regarding this clone: Genes and germline come from the mouse. The missing CDR3 end, 1 residue past where the read stops, is filled in from the germline J gene. This rearrangement joins TRBV13-1 to TRBJ2-7, with 9 bases lining up with TRBD1. With 5 bases clipped from V and 3 bases from J, the junction kept 6 bases outside the gene matches. CDR3 length: 14 amino acids. Germline CDR1 NSHNY, CDR2 SYGAGN. The sequenced CDR3 bases are TGTGCCAGCAGGGAAAGGACAGGGGTCTATGAACAGTAC. Translated: CASRERTGVYEQY. The entire CDR3 reads CASRERTGVYEQYF.

Remarks on this clone: A much larger clone differs by one base, so this may be a read error. Gene names and germline match the mouse. The missing CDR3 end, 1 residue past where the read stops, is filled in from the germline J gene. The chain has TRBV26 and TRBJ2-7; D perhaps matches TRBD1 (5 bases). Looked up from germline, CDR1 is KGHPV and CDR2 is FQNQEV (reference sequence). The CDR3 has 13 residues. V was pared by 4 bases and J by 0 bases, with 7 bases between. CDR3 protein: CASSPGSSYEQYF. CDR3 DNA (partial): TGTGCCAGCAGTCCAGGGAGCTCCTATGAACAGTAC.

This clone is a singleton in its sample. The germline and genes are mouse ones. The read stops 1 residue short of the end of the CDR3; the missing end is completed from the germline J gene. The chain has TRBV16 and TRBJ2-7; TRBD2 aligns across 10 bases. In germline, CDR1 is SGHSA, CDR2 FRNQAP. V dropped 5 bases and J dropped 0; count of bases not matched to a gene: 4. The CDR3 spans 15 residues. The CDR3: CASSLTGGSSYEQYF. Partial CDR3 DNA: TGTGCAAGCAGCCTGACTGGGGGGAGCTCCTATGAACAGTAC.

This clone was seen once. Genes here carry mouse names. The read halts 1 residue ahead of the CDR3 end, with the missing end drawn from the germline J gene. V gene TRBV12-1 combines with J gene TRBJ2-3; D ambiguous. With 0 bases removed from V and 0 bases from J, the gap between germline ends came to 3 bases. Germline assignment: CDR1 SGHSN and CDR2 HYEKVE. The CDR3 is 13 amino acids. Incomplete CDR3 DNA: TGTGCCAGCTCTCTCGTAAGTGCAGAAACGCTGTAT. Encoded protein: CASSLVSAETLY. The CDR3 as a whole reads CASSLVSAETLYF.

Comments on this clone: Any gene name here is a mouse gene name. The read terminates 1 residue ahead of where the CDR3 ends, so the germline J gene completes it. This chain uses TRBV19 with TRBJ1-1; perhaps TRBD1 as D (5 bases). The length of the CDR3 is 13 residues. CDR1 and CDR2 (germline): FNHDT, SITEND (reference sequence). V shed 6 bases and J shed 3 bases, with 12 bases lying between them. CDR3 amino acids: CASKMGGYTEVFF. CDR3 DNA, as far as it was read: TGTGCCAGCAAGATGGGGGGATACACAGAAGTCTTC.

With regard to this clone: The gene names here belong to mouse. The CDR3 goes on 1 residue after the read ends, and that part is filled in from the germline J gene. This sequence joins TRBV2 and TRBJ1-1; D is undetermined. V was shortened by 1 base and J by 6 bases, with 6 bases between the two germline ends. This CDR3 comprises 12 residues. Germline assignment: CDR1 LGHNA and CDR2 YSYQKL. The CDR3 spells CASSQAQAEVFF. The CDR3 bases that were read are TGTGCCAGCAGCCAAGCCCAGGCAGAAGTCTTC.

This clone was picked up a small number of times. Gene names and germline match the mouse. The missing CDR3 end, 1 residue past where the read stops, is filled in from the germline J gene. The chain couples TRBV13-1 to TRBJ1-1; 10 bases fit TRBD1. The ends lost 3 bases at V and 10 bases at J; junction bases unmatched: 0. Germline lookup yields CDR1 NSHNY and CDR2 SYGAGN. The CDR3 totals 11 residues. CDR3 protein: CASSGDRGVFF. CDR3 DNA, as far as it was read: TGTGCCAGCAGTGGGGACAGGGGAGTCTTC.

With regard to this clone: The genes and germline here are from mouse. The read ends 1 residue before the CDR3 terminus; that terminus is restored from the germline J gene. The V and J genes are TRBV16 and TRBJ2-1; D remains ambiguous. V was clipped by 0 bases and J by 0 bases, with 3 bases between them. Germline CDR1 reads SGHSA; CDR2 reads FRNQAP. The CDR3 consists of 14 residues. CDR3 DNA (partial): TGTGCAAGCAGCTTAGACGGTAACTATGCTGAGCAGTTC. It translates to CASSLDGNYAEQF. The full-length CDR3 reads as CASSLDGNYAEQFF.

This clone showed up just a few times. The genes are named according to mouse. The CDR3 end is not reached by the read, which stops 1 residue before it; the germline J gene fills it in. The V gene is TRBV4, the J gene TRBJ2-7, with 12 nucleotides matching TRBD2. From germline, CDR1 is LGHDT and CDR2 YNNKQL (reference sequence). The CDR3 is made up of 14 amino acids. The V and J ends lost 5 bases and 2 bases, in that order; junction bases with no gene match: 1. The sequenced CDR3 bases are TGTGCCAGCAGCAGGACTGGGGGGGCCTATGAACAGTAC. Translating it yields CASSRTGGAYEQY. The CDR3 in its entirety is CASSRTGGAYEQYF.

This clone is categorized as medium-sized. The gene names here belong to mouse. The CDR3 goes on 1 residue after the read ends, and that part is filled in from the germline J gene. The chain has TRBV19 and TRBJ1-1; D is uncertain. This CDR3 comprises 13 residues. CDR1 is FNHDT and CDR2 is SITEND in the germline V gene (reference sequence). Trimming stripped 4 bases from V and 3 bases from J, with 10 bases between. CDR3 DNA, as far as it was read: TGTGCCAGCAGTTTCAAGTGGGACACAGAAGTCTTC. As protein: CASSFKWDTEVF. In full, the CDR3 reads CASSFKWDTEVFF.

This clone rates as medium-sized. The gene names given are mouse names. The read halts 1 residue ahead of the CDR3 end, with the missing end drawn from the germline J gene. The V gene is TRBV20, the J gene TRBJ1-2; D possibly corresponds to TRBD1 (6 bases). The CDR3 consists of 14 residues. Trimming left V 2 bases short and J 0 bases short, with 10 bases between. The germline gives CDR1 GFQATS, CDR2 STVNSAI. The CDR3 reads CGARRQAANSDYTF. The sequenced CDR3 bases are TGTGGTGCTAGGAGACAGGCTGCAAACTCCGACTACACC.

The table lists this clone with a few counts. Gene names and germline match the mouse. The CDR3 is cut off 1 residue early in the read; its end comes from the germline J gene. This chain joins TRBV19 and TRBJ1-3, with TRBD1 as a possible D gene (5 bases). The CDR3 totals 14 residues. V was clipped by 1 base and J by 1 base, with 6 bases between them. In germline, CDR1 is FNHDT, CDR2 SITEND (reference sequence). This CDR3 reads CASSINRSGNTLYF. Incomplete CDR3 DNA: TGTGCCAGCAGTATAAACAGGTCTGGAAATACGCTCTAT.

Comments on this clone: Mouse gene names apply. The read stops 1 residue short of the end of the CDR3; the missing end is completed from the germline J gene. The V gene is TRBV12-2, the J gene TRBJ1-4; 10 bases are a match to TRBD1. The length of the CDR3 is 14 residues. With 0 bases clipped from V and 6 bases from J, the junction kept 0 bases outside the gene matches. Germline values: CDR1 SGHLS, CDR2 HYDKME. The CDR3 DNA, read in part, is TGTGCCAGCTCTCTCGACAGGGGGCACGAAAGATTATTT. It codes for CASSLDRGHERLF. Given in full, the CDR3 is CASSLDRGHERLFF.

A remark on this clone: These gene names are mouse names. The CDR3 is cut off 1 residue early in the read; its end comes from the germline J gene. This chain uses TRBV31 with TRBJ2-4; possibly TRBD2 for D (6 bases). The germline CDR1 and CDR2 sequences are GKSSPN and SITVG. V dropped 2 bases and J dropped 2 bases, with 11 bases sitting between them. The CDR3 runs to 14 residues. This CDR3 is CAWSAGLFQNTLYF. The DNA read from the CDR3 is TGTGCCTGGAGTGCGGGACTTTTTCAAAACACCTTGTAC.

In the case of this clone: Here the gene names and germline are mouse. The read terminates 1 residue ahead of where the CDR3 ends, so the germline J gene completes it. The rearrangement joins TRBV1 to TRBJ2-4; TRBD2 agrees at 9 bases. Germline V gives CDR1 NSQYPW, CDR2 LRSPGD (reference sequence). The CDR3 extends over 14 amino acids. V lost 6 bases, J lost 5 bases, and 6 bases stayed unmatched. CDR3 in amino acids: CTCRPTGGRNTLYF. The DNA read from the CDR3 is TGCACCTGCAGACCTACTGGGGGGAGAAACACCTTGTAC.